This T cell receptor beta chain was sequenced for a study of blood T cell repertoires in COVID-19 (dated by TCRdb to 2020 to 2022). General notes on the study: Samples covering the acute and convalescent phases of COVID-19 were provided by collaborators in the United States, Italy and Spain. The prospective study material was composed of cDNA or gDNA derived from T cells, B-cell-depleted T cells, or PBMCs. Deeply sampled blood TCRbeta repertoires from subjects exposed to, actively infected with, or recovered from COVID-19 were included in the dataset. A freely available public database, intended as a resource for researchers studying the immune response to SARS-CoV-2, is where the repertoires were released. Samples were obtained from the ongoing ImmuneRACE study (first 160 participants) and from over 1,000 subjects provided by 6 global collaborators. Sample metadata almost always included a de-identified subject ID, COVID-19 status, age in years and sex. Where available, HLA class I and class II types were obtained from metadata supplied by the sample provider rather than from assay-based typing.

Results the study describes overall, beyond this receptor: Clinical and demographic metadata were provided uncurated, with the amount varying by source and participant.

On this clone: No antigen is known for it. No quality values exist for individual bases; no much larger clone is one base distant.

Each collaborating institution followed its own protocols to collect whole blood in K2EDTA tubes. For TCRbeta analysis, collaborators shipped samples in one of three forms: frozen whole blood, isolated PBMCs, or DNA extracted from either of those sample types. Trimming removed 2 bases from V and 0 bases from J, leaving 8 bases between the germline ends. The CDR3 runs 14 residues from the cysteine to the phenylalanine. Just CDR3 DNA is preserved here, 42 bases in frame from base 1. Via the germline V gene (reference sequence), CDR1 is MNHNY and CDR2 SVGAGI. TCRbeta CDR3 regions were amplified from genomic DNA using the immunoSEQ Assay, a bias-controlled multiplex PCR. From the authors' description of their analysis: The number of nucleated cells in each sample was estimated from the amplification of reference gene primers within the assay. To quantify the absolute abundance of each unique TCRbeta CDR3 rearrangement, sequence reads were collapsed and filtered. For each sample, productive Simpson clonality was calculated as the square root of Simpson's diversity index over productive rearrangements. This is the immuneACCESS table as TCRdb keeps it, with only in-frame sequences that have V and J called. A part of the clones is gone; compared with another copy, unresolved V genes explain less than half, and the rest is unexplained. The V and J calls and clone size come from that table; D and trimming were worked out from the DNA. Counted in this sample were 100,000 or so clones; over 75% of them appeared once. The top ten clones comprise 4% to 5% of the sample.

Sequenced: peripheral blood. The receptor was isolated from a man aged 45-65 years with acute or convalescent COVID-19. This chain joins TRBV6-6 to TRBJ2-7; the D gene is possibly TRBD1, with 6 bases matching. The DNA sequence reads TGTGCCAGCAGTTACCGACAGGACTCCTACGAGCAGTACTTC. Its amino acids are CASSYRQDSYEQYF.